The 31 T cell receptor beta chains below come from one sample, sequenced in a study of PD-L1 blockade in urothelial cancer. Sequenced by immunoSEQ multiplex PCR; TCRdb stores in-frame clones only, minus some. The data hold around 100,000 clones, with about nine tenths observed a single time. Indicated time point: pretreatment peripheral blood. The specimen was PBMCs, collected around atezolizumab (anti-PD-L1) treatment. These receptors were taken from a man aged 55 to 70 with urothelial cancer.

The chain carries TRBV19 and TRBJ1-1; D is unclear. Trimming left V 10 bases short and J 5 bases short, with 8 bases between. This CDR3 has 10 residues. Germline V gene sequence: CDR1 LNHDA, CDR2 SQIVND (reference sequence). DNA of the CDR3: TGTGCCACCGGGAGGACTGAAGCTTTCTTT. This codes for CATGRTEAFF. The variable domain in full, completed from reference TRBV19 and TRBJ1-1, reads DGGITQSPKYLFRKEGQNVTLSCEQNLNHDAMYWYRQDPGQGLRLIYYSQIVNDFQKGDIAEGYSVSREKKESFPLTVTSAQKNPTAFYLCATGRTEAFFGQGTRLTVV.

V is TRBV4-2 and J is TRBJ2-2; 9 bases fit TRBD1. Germline V lookup: CDR1 LGHNA, CDR2 YNFKEQ. The CDR3 totals 18 residues. The junction had 8 bases not matched to a gene; V was cut back by 2 bases and J by 1 base. The CDR3 nucleotides are TGTGCCAGCAGCCAATGGGAATCGGGACAGGGGAACACCGGGGAGCTGTTTTTT. As protein: CASSQWESGQGNTGELFF.

In this sample, this clone turned up once. V and J are TRBV13 and TRBJ2-5, with 8 bases matching TRBD1. Per the germline V gene, CDR1 is PRHDT and CDR2 is FYEKMQ (reference sequence). The CDR3 spans 16 residues. J lost 1 base, V lost 0 bases, and 4 bases had no gene match. In nucleotides, the CDR3 is TGTGCCAGCAGCTTAGGGAACAGGGGGTCCCAAGAGACCCAGTACTTC. Its protein is CASSLGNRGSQETQYF.

The J gene is TRBJ2-6, the V gene TRBV4-1; 7 bases align to TRBD1. This CDR3 region has 16 residues. V was clipped by 3 bases and J by 0 bases; unmatched bases: 2. Per germline, CDR1 MGHRA and CDR2 YSYEKL. The CDR3 spells CASSQTGSSGANVLTF. The CDR3 bases are TGCGCCAGCAGCCAGACAGGGAGCTCTGGGGCCAACGTCCTGACTTTC.

The gene calls are TRBV10-3 and TRBJ2-2, with 10 positions matching TRBD1. Per the germline V gene, CDR1 is ENHRY and CDR2 is SYGVKD. V shed 10 bases and J 4 bases; nucleotides not matched to a gene: 3. CDR3 length: 13 amino acids. The CDR3 coding sequence is TGTGCCACCGGACAGGGGGGCACCGGGGAGCTGTTTTTT. This sequence encodes CATGQGGTGELFF.

This clone has just one count. The chain recombines TRBV9 with TRBJ2-2; a weak D match, TRBD2 (7 bases). V was pared by 3 bases and J by 1 base, with 19 bases between. CDR1 SGDLS and CDR2 YYNGEE come from the germline V gene. This CDR3 contains 18 residues. CDR3 amino acids: CASSAEGGVAGNTGELFF. The CDR3, as DNA: TGTGCCAGCAGCGCCGAGGGGGGGGTAGCGGGGAACACCGGGGAGCTGTTTTTT. Full variable domain (missing parts from reference TRBV9 and TRBJ2-2): DSGVTQTPKHLITATGQRVTLRCSPRSGDLSVYWYQQSLDQGLQFLIQYYNGEERAKGNILERFSAQQFPDLHSELNLSSLELGDSALYFCASSAEGGVAGNTGELFFGEGSRLTVL.

This chain uses TRBV4-3 with TRBJ2-3; D is perhaps TRBD2 (5 bases). The germline V gene encodes CDR1 LGHNA and CDR2 YSLEER. Trimming pared 1 base from V and 0 bases from J, leaving 11 bases between. CDR3 length: 16 residues. For the CDR3, the DNA is TGCGCCAGCAGCCAAGTCTTCGGGGTTAGCACAGATACGCAGTATTTT. Its translation is CASSQVFGVSTDTQYF.

The chain couples TRBV2 to TRBJ1-1; D perhaps matches TRBD1 (5 bases). Trimming took 8 bases from V and 3 from J, leaving 19 bases between them. Germline values: CDR1 SNHLY, CDR2 FYNNEI. The length of the CDR3 is 15 residues. The CDR3 spells CASGRGGAGDTEAFF. The CDR3 region has the DNA TGTGCCAGCGGGAGAGGAGGGGCTGGGGACACTGAAGCTTTCTTT.

V and J are TRBV9 and TRBJ1-2; maybe TRBD1 (5 bases). V lost 8 bases and J 2 bases, leaving 19 bases between the germline ends. Germline lookup yields CDR1 SGDLS and CDR2 YYNGEE. CDR3 size: 15 residues. CDR3 sequence (DNA): TGTGCCAGTACTAACGTACCAGGGTACAACTATGGCTACACCTTC. Translation gives CASTNVPGYNYGYTF.

V usage is TRBV5-4 and J usage is TRBJ1-1; no clear D. The CDR3 sequence is 15 residues long. The germline gives CDR1 SGHNT, CDR2 YYREEE (reference sequence). Trimming left V 0 bases short and J 4 bases short, with 13 bases between. In DNA, the CDR3 is TGTGCCAGCAGCTTGGATCCAGATGATGGCACTGAAGCTTTCTTT. Its protein product is CASSLDPDDGTEAFF.

The chain combines TRBV30 with TRBJ2-2; D is possibly TRBD2 (5 bases). Germline loops: CDR1 GTSNPN, CDR2 SVGIG (reference sequence). This CDR3 comprises 12 residues. V was clipped by 5 bases and J by 5 bases, with 9 bases between them. CDR3 sequence (DNA): TGTGCCTGGGATAGCGAGACCGGGGAGCTGTTTTTT. Translated, it gives CAWDSETGELFF.

The rearrangement uses TRBV27 and TRBJ1-2, with TRBD1 matching 10 bases. Trimming cost V 5 bases and J 7 bases; bases outside gene matches: 4. CDR3 length equals 13 residues. Per the germline V gene, CDR1 is MNHEY and CDR2 is SMNVEV (reference sequence). CDR3 loop: CASSARDRGGYTF. The CDR3 DNA is TGTGCCAGCAGTGCCCGGGACAGGGGTGGCTACACCTTC.

The chain uses TRBV4-1 and TRBJ2-5; 11 bases are a match to TRBD2. Per the germline V gene, CDR1 is MGHRA and CDR2 is YSYEKL. CDR3 length equals 19 residues. V dropped 0 bases and J dropped 4; count of bases not matched to a gene: 13. The DNA of the CDR3 is TGCGCCAGCAGCCAAGAGGGGAGTGGTACTAGCGGGAGAGGAGAGACCCAGTACTTC. This encodes CASSQEGSGTSGRGETQYF.

Only one count was recorded for this clone. The rearrangement links TRBV2 to TRBJ2-5; 9 bases agree with TRBD1. Germline CDR1 and CDR2: SNHLY and FYNNEI. The CDR3 covers 15 residues. Unmatched junction bases numbered 2, after V lost 2 bases and J lost 1 base. The CDR3 here is CASSEMTGGQETQYF. CDR3 bases: TGTGCCAGCAGTGAAATGACAGGGGGCCAAGAGACCCAGTACTTC.

The chain carries TRBV7-8 and TRBJ2-7, with D perhaps TRBD2 (6 bases). V was clipped by 3 bases and J by 5 bases, with 14 bases between them. The CDR3 length is 14 residues. Germline values: CDR1 SGHVS, CDR2 FQNEAQ. In DNA form, the CDR3 reads TGTGCCAGCAGCTTGGGACTCGCCCGGGACGAGCAGTACTTC. It codes for CASSLGLARDEQYF.

This chain links TRBV29-1 with TRBJ2-1; D is unresolved. The CDR3 totals 11 residues. Per the germline V gene, CDR1 is SQVTM and CDR2 is ANQGSEA. V lost 6 bases and J 4 bases, leaving 7 bases between the germline ends. CDR3 nucleotides: TGCAGCGTCACCGAGTACAATGAGCAGTTCTTC. Protein: CSVTEYNEQFF.

The V and J genes are TRBV4-2 and TRBJ1-1, with D possibly matching TRBD1 (5 bases). Between the trimmed V and J ends, which lost 2 bases and 1 base, there was a span of 8 bases. The CDR3 is 14 residues long. In germline, CDR1 is LGHNA, CDR2 YNFKEQ. The CDR3 bases are TGTGCCAGCAGCCAACTGGGGGGGAACACTGAAGCTTTCTTT. Encoded protein: CASSQLGGNTEAFF.

This clone was counted between two and nine times. The rearrangement links TRBV11-2 to TRBJ1-4, with a possible D match to TRBD1 (6 bases). This CDR3 is built from 15 residues. Germline V gene lookup returns CDR1 SGHAT and CDR2 FQNNGV. With 1 base removed from V and 7 bases from J, the gap between germline ends came to 13 bases. CDR3 in amino acids: CASSLAGGAGEKLFF. CDR3 in DNA: TGTGCCAGCAGCTTAGCCGGGGGGGCTGGTGAAAAACTGTTTTTT.

This clone was counted between two and nine times. The V call is TRBV5-1, the J call TRBJ1-2; 10 bases are shared with TRBD1. The CDR3 covers 15 residues. V lost 3 bases to trimming and J lost 8 bases; unmatched junction nucleotides: 10. Germline V gives CDR1 SGHRS, CDR2 YFSETQ. The CDR3 nucleotides read TGCGCCAGCAGCTCCGTGGGGGACAGGGGCTCCGGCTACACCTTC. Its protein product is CASSSVGDRGSGYTF. Supplemented by reference TRBV5-1 and TRBJ1-2, the full variable domain reads KAGVTQTPRYLIKTRGQQVTLSCSPISGHRSVSWYQQTPGQGLQFLFEYFSETQRNKGNFPGRFSGRQFSNSRSEMNVSTLELGDSALYLCASSSVGDRGSGYTFGSGTRLTVV.

The V and J genes are TRBV7-9 and TRBJ1-1; tentative D call: TRBD1 (5 bases). CDR3 length: 14 residues. The V end lost 4 bases, the J end lost 4 bases, and 13 bases lay between the germline ends. Germline CDR1 reads SEHNR; CDR2 reads FQNEAQ (reference sequence). CDR3 residues: CASSWEGRPTEAFF. Here the CDR3 DNA reads TGTGCCAGCAGCTGGGAGGGGCGCCCCACTGAAGCTTTCTTT. Based on the CDR3 plus reference TRBV7-9 and TRBJ1-1, the full variable domain is DTGVSQNPRHKITKRGQNVTFRCDPISEHNRLYWYRQTLGQGPEFLTYFQNEAQLEKSRLLSDRFSAERPKGSFSTLEIQRTEQGDSAMYLCASSWEGRPTEAFFGQGTRLTVV.

The chain combines TRBV7-8 with TRBJ1-1, with D unresolved. The CDR3 has 13 residues. Per the germline V gene, CDR1 is SGHVS and CDR2 is FQNEAQ. Trimming took 6 bases from V and 0 from J, leaving 8 bases between them. The CDR3 loop is CASRPGLNTEAFF. DNA of the CDR3: TGTGCCAGCAGGCCGGGTCTGAACACTGAAGCTTTCTTT.

The gene calls are TRBV15 and TRBJ2-5; the D is unclear. Germline V CDR1 and CDR2: LNHNV, YYDKDF (reference sequence). Trimming removed 0 bases from V and 2 bases from J, with 7 bases in between. The CDR3 is made up of 14 amino acids. This CDR3 reads CATSRDPRQETQYF. CDR3 sequence (DNA): TGTGCCACCAGCAGAGACCCGAGACAAGAGACCCAGTACTTC.

This chain links TRBV13 with TRBJ2-2; 8 positions match TRBD1. Germline assignment: CDR1 PRHDT and CDR2 FYEKMQ (reference sequence). The CDR3 totals 15 residues. With 5 bases clipped from V and 6 bases from J, the junction kept 8 bases outside the gene matches. In DNA form, the CDR3 reads TGTGCCAGCAGCGCTAGACAGGGGTGGGCCGGGGAGCTGTTTTTT. Translated: CASSARQGWAGELFF.

The rearrangement links TRBV29-1 to TRBJ1-4, with a possible D match to TRBD1 (5 bases). The CDR3 is 13 amino acids. Germline CDR1 reads SQVTM; CDR2 reads ANQGSEA. Trimming removed 7 bases at V and 6 bases at J, with 15 bases between. In DNA form, the CDR3 reads TGCAGCGGACGACAGAAAAGTCATGAAAAACTGTTTTTT. Translating it yields CSGRQKSHEKLFF.

This chain uses TRBV27 with TRBJ1-1; D might be TRBD1 (5 bases). Germline V gene lookup returns CDR1 MNHEY and CDR2 SMNVEV (reference sequence). With 7 bases removed from V and 10 bases from J, the gap between germline ends came to 19 bases. There are 13 residues in the CDR3. This CDR3 is CASTGRSGSGAFF. The CDR3 coding sequence is TGTGCCAGCACAGGGAGGTCGGGCTCTGGAGCTTTCTTT.

CDR3 coding DNA: TGTGCCAGCAGCTCGGGACAGGGGGTGCCATGGGGTGGCTACACCTTC. Amino acids: CASSSGQGVPWGGYTF. This chain uses TRBV6-6 with TRBJ1-2; 11 nucleotides match TRBD1. V was pared by 6 bases and J by 7 bases, with 13 bases of the junction left unmatched. CDR3 length: 16 amino acids. Germline V gives CDR1 MNHNY, CDR2 SVGAGI (reference sequence).

V gene TRBV7-2 combines with J gene TRBJ2-4; tentatively, D is TRBD2 (5 bases). The CDR3 loop spans 16 amino acids. Germline CDR1 SGHTA, CDR2 FQGNSA. The germline V and J ends were trimmed by 6 bases and 0 bases, with 15 bases remaining between them. In nucleotides, the CDR3 is TGTGCCAGCAGTTCTAAGGAGGATCTAGCCAAAAACATTCAGTACTTC. Translated, it gives CASSSKEDLAKNIQYF.

This chain connects TRBV7-8 to TRBJ2-7; TRBD2 is a possible D gene (6 bases). Germline-derived CDR1 and CDR2 are SGHVS and FQNEAQ. V was cut by 0 bases and J by 3 bases, with 15 bases left in between. The CDR3 sequence is 16 residues long. The CDR3 reads CASSLAGGVNNYEQYF. The CDR3 DNA reads as TGTGCCAGCAGCTTAGCCGGGGGAGTTAACAACTACGAGCAGTACTTC.

This clone was observed once. This CDR3 is CATSPGRTRWEKLFF. CDR3 in DNA: TGTGCCACCAGCCCCGGGAGGACCAGGTGGGAAAAACTGTTTTTT. This chain uses TRBV15 with TRBJ1-4; D gene unclear. This CDR3 is 15 amino acids long. Germline CDR1 is LNHNV and CDR2 is YYDKDF (reference sequence). The V and J ends lost 5 bases and 8 bases respectively, with 18 bases between them. The full variable domain, completed using reference TRBV15 and TRBJ1-4, is DAMVIQNPRYQVTQFGKPVTLSCSQTLNHNVMYWYQQKSSQAPKLLFHYYDKDFNNEADTPDNFQSRRPNTSFCFLDIRSPGLGDTAMYLCATSPGRTRWEKLFFGSGTQLSVL.

V usage is TRBV7-3 and J usage is TRBJ2-2, with 8 bases identical to TRBD1. V was pared by 6 bases and J by 3 bases, with 6 bases of the junction left unmatched. The germline V gene encodes CDR1 SGHTA and CDR2 FQGTGA. The CDR3 is made up of 15 amino acids. The CDR3 protein is CASSRDRTDTGELFF. CDR3 DNA sequence: TGTGCCAGCAGTCGGGACAGGACAGACACCGGGGAGCTGTTTTTT.

CDR3 residues: CASSSPRGGLNTEAFF. Written as DNA, the CDR3 is TGTGCCAGCAGCTCCCCGAGAGGAGGGTTGAACACTGAAGCTTTCTTT. This rearrangement joins TRBV7-8 to TRBJ1-1; D call uncertain. V gave up 4 bases and J gave up 0 bases, with 15 bases separating them. Germline CDR1 and CDR2: SGHVS and FQNEAQ. The CDR3 is 16 residues long.